The entry that follows covers one T cell receptor beta chain sequence. It lacks a known antigen. Base qualities are not recorded, but no much larger clone differs from it by a single base. The sample originates from a study of vaccination effects on CD4 cells after COVID-19 (dated by TCRdb to the early 2020s). A note on the overall study: Two doses of either the BNT162b2 or the mRNA-1273 mRNA SARS-CoV-2 vaccine were administered to participants. Pre-vaccine samples from a couple of convalescent patients were drawn 16 days and one week before the first dose, 142 and 148 days after COVID-19 diagnosis. SARS-CoV-2 spike-specific CD4+ TCR repertoires were compared before and after mRNA vaccination in COVID-19 convalescent patients and in infection-naive vaccine recipients. A total of over nine COVID-19 convalescent patients and a handful of SARS-CoV-2-naive healthy vaccine recipients were included in the full study. Cultures from other donors in the study were sequenced with the Oncomine TCR Beta short-read assay on an Illumina iSeq 100.

The ViraFEST assay stimulated PBMC with viral peptide pools and then used TCR sequencing to identify antigen-specific CD4+ T cell clonotypes by expansion. After 10 days of culture, CD4+ T cells were isolated with the EasySep CD4+ T cell isolation kit. PCR-confirmed SARS-CoV-2 infection had occurred in convalescent patients between March and December 2020, before the Alpha, Beta and Delta variants emerged in the United States. About 2.1 million PBMC per well were cultured with 10 ug/ml peptides in IMDM containing around 5% human AB serum, 10 IU/ml IL-2 and gentamicin. For the negative control culture condition, an HIV-1 Nef peptide pool was used. Half of the culture medium was replaced with fresh IL-2-containing medium on days 3 and 7. Unless noted otherwise, every peptide stimulation condition was cultured in triplicate wells. Using Ficoll-Paque Plus gradient centrifugation, PBMC were separated from whole blood and then either used fresh or cryopreserved at -140C. The QIAamp micro DNA kit was used to extract genomic DNA from the cultured CD4+ T cells.

The germline V gene supplies CDR1 SGHTA and CDR2 FQGNSA. The CDR3 goes from the cysteine to the phenylalanine over 15 residues. Kept here is only the CDR3 DNA, which spans 45 bases and is read in frame from base 1. Clipping removes 3 bases from V and 3 bases from J, with 2 as the unmatched junction base count. The full study reports these points: Among convalescent patients, the spike-reactive repertoire after vaccination was made up mainly of new vaccine-induced clones that were largely distinct from the clones induced by infection. Both infection-induced and vaccine-induced clones contracted markedly at late post-vaccination timepoints, which is consistent with waning T cell responses. The study was limited by a small number of convalescent patients, and early post-infection timepoints were lacking.

The method was the immunoSEQ multiplex PCR assay. DNA from the CD4+ T cells that had been cultured and isolated underwent TCR beta CDR3 sequencing. The original pipeline was this. Non-productive TCR sequences were discarded, and reads were trimmed to the CDR3 region, with only CDR3s of 7 or more amino acids retained. Antigen-specific clonotypes were identified with the MANAFEST web app by comparing expansion in peptide wells against reference cultures. To be called positive, a clone needed expansion at FDR<0.05 compared with the reference and with all other wells, an odds ratio greater than 5, and a frequency greater than 0.1% in two replicate wells. A clonotype was defined as cross-reactive if the clonotype was significantly expanded both in SARS-CoV-2 spike wells and in at least one common cold coronavirus spike condition. CDR3 similarity was assessed by Levenshtein distance using the stringdist R package, and unrooted trees were constructed with ape in R 3.6.1. The source is immuneACCESS, and TCRdb retained only in-frame sequences with V and J called. Part of the clones is not carried over; for the studies checked, unresolved V genes explain less than half of this, and the remainder is unexplained. The DNA gave D and trimming, while V, J and clone size come from that table. Within this sample are tens of thousands of clones, with around three quarters of them counted one time only. Roughly 6% of the sample belongs to the ten largest clones.

This receptor was identified in a human donor who had a prior SARS-CoV-2 infection. The chain joins TRBV7-2 to TRBJ2-7, with 13 central nucleotides matching TRBD2. Sequencing was performed on CD4+ T cells from PBMCs cultured with HIV peptides, taken before COVID-19 vaccination. Read against the paper, the sample's cell subset or site label means: HIV-1 Nef peptide pool negative control/reference culture. Here is the DNA: TGTGCCAGCAGCTTCAGACTAGCGGGAGGCTACGAGCAGTACTTC. Translated, this gives CASSFRLAGGYEQYF.